A single sample gave rise to the 21 T cell receptor beta chains below, sequenced in a study of T cells in Graves' hyperthyroidism and ophthalmopathy. Amplified TCR beta CDR3 regions derived from RNA transcripts. HTBI primers were the set used in a first-round RT-PCR of the TCR CDR3. In TCRdb, the multiplex PCR reads were re-called with MiXCR into one record per CDR3 protein. The sample has approximately 400,000 distinct CDR3 sequences; 15% are singletons. Sequenced: blood. Every receptor here comes from a woman younger than 45 with Graves' hyperthyroidism.

This clonotype was recorded many times. The chain uses TRBV7-2 and TRBJ2-1; 14 positions agree with TRBD2. The ends lost 2 bases at V and 8 bases at J; junction bases unmatched: 20. Germline V gives CDR1 SGHTA, CDR2 FQGNSA. This CDR3 is 21 amino acids long. The CDR3 DNA reads TGTGCCAGCAGCTTAATCCCCCTCGTTTCGGGACTAGCGGGAGATGGCTATGAGCAGTTCTTC. As protein: CASSLIPLVSGLAGDGYEQFF.

This clonotype was observed many times. The chain carries TRBV28 and TRBJ2-1; 9 bases are shared with TRBD2. Unmatched junction bases numbered 7, after V lost 3 bases and J lost 4 bases. The CDR3 sequence is 16 residues long. The germline CDR1 and CDR2 sequences are MDHEN and SYDVKM. For the CDR3, the DNA is TGTGCCAGCAGTTTGGGTCTGACTAGCGGTTACAATGAGCAGTTCTTC. Protein sequence: CASSLGLTSGYNEQFF.

The V gene is TRBV20-1, the J gene TRBJ1-1; D is uncertain. CDR1 DFQATT and CDR2 SNEGSKA come from the germline V gene (reference sequence). Trimming left V 6 bases short and J 1 base short, with 12 bases between. This CDR3 comprises 13 residues. CDR3 region: CSAPGPANTEAFF. The CDR3 DNA sequence: TGCAGTGCGCCGGGCCCGGCGAACACTGAAGCTTTCTTT.

This clonotype was recorded a few times. V gene TRBV4-2 combines with J gene TRBJ2-2, with unresolved D. Looked up from germline, CDR1 is LGHNA and CDR2 is YNFKEQ. V lost 1 base, J lost 4 bases, and 7 bases lay in between. This CDR3 is 14 amino acids long. CDR3 coding DNA: TGTGCCAGCAGCCAAGGCCGGGCCACCGGGGAGCTGTTTTTT. The encoded protein is CASSQGRATGELFF.

The CDR3 DNA sequence: TGTGCCAGCAGCCAAGGTCCCCCAGATACGCAGTATTTT. Translation: CASSQGPPDTQYF. The chain carries TRBV6-1 and TRBJ2-3, with D unresolved. Trimming shortened V by 6 bases and J by 4 bases, and 11 bases separated the two germline ends. CDR1 and CDR2 from the germline V gene are MNHNS and SASEGT. CDR3 size: 13 residues.

Comments on this clonotype: A much larger clone sits a single nucleotide away, making a read error possible. CDR3 loop: CASSQDFNQPQHF. The CDR3 bases are TGTGCCAGCAGCCAAGATTTCAATCAGCCCCAGCATTTT. The V gene is TRBV14, the J gene TRBJ1-5; no clear D gene. This CDR3 is built from 13 residues. V gave up 0 bases and J gave up 3 bases, with 3 bases separating them. Germline V CDR1 and CDR2: SGHDN, FVKESK.

The J gene is TRBJ1-4, the V gene TRBV19; 9 bases fit TRBD1. The CDR3 loop spans 15 amino acids. J was trimmed by 7 bases and V by 6 bases; bases with no gene match: 9. Germline loops: CDR1 LNHDA, CDR2 SQIVND (reference sequence). CDR3 region: CASSPEQGAVEKLFF. The CDR3 region has the DNA TGTGCCAGTAGCCCCGAACAGGGGGCCGTTGAAAAACTGTTTTTT.

This clonotype was seen repeatedly, ten times or more. V usage is TRBV6-1 and J usage is TRBJ2-1; 12 bases align to TRBD2. CDR1 and CDR2 from the germline V gene are MNHNS and SASEGT. The CDR3 is 17 amino acids. Trimming at V came to 7 bases and at J to 8 bases, leaving 15 bases not matched to a gene. DNA for the CDR3: TGTGCCAGCAACCCCTTTAAACTAGCGGGAGGTATGGATGAGCAGTTCTTC. Translation: CASNPFKLAGGMDEQFF.

The table lists this clonotype with many counts. The rearrangement links TRBV12-3 or TRBV12-4 to TRBJ1-1; 9 nucleotides match TRBD1. Trimming at V came to 7 bases and at J to 11 bases, leaving 5 bases not matched to a gene. The CDR3 spans 11 residues. The DNA of the CDR3 is TGTGCCAGCACTAGGACAGGGGTTGCTTTCTTT. Residues: CASTRTGVAFF.

This clonotype was observed at least ten times. The chain combines TRBV7-2 with TRBJ1-1; D unresolved. The CDR3 loop spans 15 amino acids. Germline CDR1 SGHTA, CDR2 FQGNSA. V lost 5 bases and J lost 3, with 16 bases in between. CDR3: CASSPANWGYTEAFF. In nucleotides, the CDR3 is TGTGCCAGCAGCCCCGCCAATTGGGGATACACTGAAGCTTTCTTT.

In this sample, this clonotype turned up a few times. This sequence joins TRBV5-1 and TRBJ2-3, with D perhaps TRBD2 (5 bases). Germline CDR1 is SGHRS and CDR2 is YFSETQ. The CDR3 length is 13 residues. V shed 3 bases and J shed 5 bases, with 10 bases lying between them. The CDR3 region is CASSSRTQDTQYF. As DNA, the CDR3 is TGCGCCAGCAGCTCGCGGACTCAAGATACGCAGTATTTT.

On this clonotype: Compared with germline, one end of the junction differs, possibly owing to a read error. The gene calls are TRBV5-1 and TRBJ2-2; D may be TRBD1 (6 bases). Germline V gene lookup returns CDR1 SGHRS and CDR2 YFSETQ. The CDR3 is 14 residues long. The DNA for the CDR3 is TGCGCCAGCAGCTTGGACAGGGTAGCCGGGGAGCTGCTTTTT. Translation: CASSLDRVAGELLF.

This chain links TRBV5-1 with TRBJ2-5; weak D call: TRBD1 (6 bases). The length of the CDR3 is 14 residues. Trimming pared 4 bases from V and 5 bases from J, leaving 15 bases between. CDR1 is SGHRS, CDR2 YFSETQ, per germline. The CDR3 region has the DNA TGCGCCAGCAGCGAAGGGGGTGTGTGGGAGACCCAGTACTTC. Encoded protein: CASSEGGVWETQYF.

Ten or more counts support this clonotype. This chain uses TRBV7-9 with TRBJ2-7; 8 bases agree with TRBD1. The CDR3 spans 15 residues. Germline V gene sequence: CDR1 SEHNR, CDR2 FQNEAQ (reference sequence). V shed 5 bases, J shed 4 bases, and the junction held 10 bases outside the gene matches. CDR3 in amino acids: CASSPAGTGGYEQYF. The CDR3 DNA follows: TGTGCCAGCAGCCCCGCCGGGACAGGAGGATACGAGCAGTACTTC.

This clonotype was found many times. This chain links TRBV25-1 with TRBJ2-3; TRBD2 matches at 9 bases. The CDR3 is 15 residues long. Germline CDR1 reads MGHDK; CDR2 reads SYGVNS. V lost 6 bases, J lost 2 bases, and 6 bases stayed unmatched. CDR3 DNA sequence: TGTGCCAGCAGCTTGTCTAGCGGGGTCACAGATACGCAGTATTTT. Its protein is CASSLSSGVTDTQYF.

This chain joins TRBV10-2 and TRBJ2-7, with TRBD2 matching over 10 bases. CDR1 and CDR2 from the germline V gene are WSHSY and SAAADI. The V segment lost 11 bases and the J segment 5 bases; nucleotides outside the gene matches: 9. This CDR3 region has 13 residues. CDR3: CAVRLAGEHEQYF. CDR3 nucleotide sequence: TGCGCCGTTCGGCTAGCGGGAGAGCACGAGCAGTACTTC.

This clonotype was counted ten times or more. The chain combines TRBV10-3 with TRBJ2-5, with 13 bases aligning to TRBD2. The germline gives CDR1 ENHRY, CDR2 SYGVKD. The CDR3 is 17 residues long. V trimming: 2 bases; J trimming: 5 bases; junction bases outside the gene matches: 8. Here the CDR3 reads CAISEGGLAGSGETQYF. The CDR3 DNA reads TGTGCCATCAGTGAGGGGGGACTAGCGGGATCGGGGGAGACCCAGTACTTC.

This clonotype was counted ten times or more. This chain uses TRBV20-1 with TRBJ2-1; D possibly corresponds to TRBD1 (5 bases). The CDR3 consists of 13 residues. Germline CDR1 reads DFQATT; CDR2 reads SNEGSKA (reference sequence). Trimming left V 0 bases short and J 7 bases short, with 10 bases between. The CDR3 coding sequence is TGCAGTGCTAGAGATGCAGGGATGAATGAGCAGTTCTTC. Protein sequence: CSARDAGMNEQFF.

This clonotype was counted a few times. The chain employs TRBV15 and TRBJ1-2, with TRBD1 matching 8 bases. V gave up 5 bases and J gave up 2 bases; unmatched junction bases: 7. Germline V CDR1 and CDR2: LNHNV, YYDKDF (reference sequence). There are 15 residues in the CDR3. The CDR3 nucleotides read TGTGCCACCAGCGCCCGGACAGGGACGAACTATGGCTACACCTTC. It encodes CATSARTGTNYGYTF.

There are a few counts of this clonotype. The chain joins TRBV2 to TRBJ2-1; TRBD2 aligns across 8 bases. The CDR3 contains 16 residues. V gave up 10 bases and J gave up 7 bases; unmatched junction bases: 18. Germline V CDR1 and CDR2: SNHLY, FYNNEI. CDR3 amino acids: CANRKGRAGVGNEQFF. The CDR3 DNA reads TGTGCCAACAGGAAGGGGAGAGCGGGAGTTGGAAATGAGCAGTTCTTC. Together with reference TRBV2 and TRBJ2-1, the CDR3 gives the full variable domain: EPEVTQTPSHQVTQMGQEVILRCVPISNHLYFYWYRQILGQKVEFLVSFYNNEISEKSEIFDDQFSVERPDGSNFTLKIRSTKLEDSAMYFCANRKGRAGVGNEQFFGPGTRLTVL.

This clonotype showed up many times. This chain connects TRBV5-1 to TRBJ1-1; D is unclear. The CDR3 runs to 13 residues. The germline V gene encodes CDR1 SGHRS and CDR2 YFSETQ. V was shortened by 0 bases and J by 10 bases, with 13 bases between the two germline ends. CDR3 nucleotides: TGCGCCAGCAGCTTGGCAGGAGAGGGTGGAGCTTTCTTT. Translated: CASSLAGEGGAFF.